Listed below are T cell receptor beta chains from one sample, sequenced in a study of post-analysis software for immune sequencing data. TCRdb processed the PCR reads anew with MiXCR; each CDR3 protein has one entry. The sample lists about 770,000 distinct CDR3 sequences, more than 45% occurring once. Material: blood. Receptors were obtained from a girl aged 5 to 17 with multiple sclerosis. The CDR3 runs from the conserved cysteine through the conserved F or W. Fields, in order: clone size, V gene, D gene, CDR3 protein. A D gene is named only where the DNA matches it firmly. Clone size is stated in some rows and not others, as once, few, many or a class when expanded.

>NA|TRBV12-3/TRBV12-4|TRBD1
CASNQGAFAGLNEQFF
>NA|TRBV7-9|NA
CASSPYRDGYTF
>NA|TRBV24-1|NA
CATSGVDTGELFF
>few|TRBV28|TRBD1
CASSDRQGAVNQPQHF
>NA|TRBV20-1|TRBD2
CSARDGGLAGEGEQFF
>NA|TRBV10-3|NA
CAISDRGKNTEAFF
>NA|TRBV6-7|NA
CASSYEVWGVTYEQYF
>NA|TRBV7-7|TRBD1
CASSPGQGIGTQYF
>few|TRBV24-1|NA
CATSELASRRHEQFF
>NA|TRBV15|NA
CATSTPFTASSGNTIYF
>NA|TRBV9|TRBD2
CASSVGGGSSYNEQYF
>few|TRBV29-1|NA
CSVEVGWTEGYTF
>NA|TRBV27|TRBD1
CASRRGQLVSSPLHF
>NA|TRBV20-1|TRBD1
CSARNPGTGTNTGELFF
>NA|TRBV6-5|NA
CASSYSPVRGDEKLFF
>NA|TRBV9|NA
CASSVEPYNEQFF
>NA|TRBV20-1|NA
CSARRPDSTYEQYF
>NA|TRBV6-5|NA
CASSPGLTGNEQFF
>NA|TRBV9|NA
CASSVEGSQGDEQFF
>NA|TRBV20-1|NA
CSARGGQGRQPQHF
>NA|TRBV4-3|NA
CASSQAGAATQYF
>NA|TRBV9|TRBD2
CASSVAGLAGVNEQFF
>few|TRBV24-1|TRBD1
CATSDLGQGVEEQFF
>NA|TRBV20-1|NA
CSAKGVLFHLNEQFF
>few|TRBV18|TRBD2
CASSPSGSPPGDTQYF
>NA|TRBV5-5|TRBD2
CASLTGTSVYNEQFF
>NA|TRBV4-1|TRBD1
CASSQDRLNTEAFF
>NA|TRBV30|NA
CAWRTSTAFQETQYF
>few|TRBV25-1|NA
CASKGSRGWYETQYF
>NA|TRBV20-1|NA
CSGRDGVSANNEQFF
>NA|TRBV3-1|NA
CASSQLGGGSYKQYF
>NA|TRBV9|NA
CASSESGQNIQYF
>NA|TRBV7-8|NA
CASSVSPGSGAYNEQFF
>NA|TRBV6-5|TRBD1
CASSLGAGTGYGYTF
>few|TRBV12-3/TRBV12-4|TRBD2
CASTSWTSGSYNEQFF
>NA|TRBV10-3|NA
CAISVGLATDTQYF
>NA|TRBV6-1|TRBD1
CVSGQSATNEKLFF
>NA|TRBV20-1|NA
CSAGETSTTDTQYF
>few|TRBV6-5|TRBD2
CASRGTSFSSYEQYF
>few|TRBV15|NA
CATSRDPLIDEQFF
>NA|TRBV6-1|TRBD2
CASSEASGNGNEQFF
>few|TRBV6-5|NA
CASSYSTGAIDKLFF
>NA|TRBV7-9|TRBD2
CASRGRASDNEQFF
>NA|TRBV20-1|TRBD1
CSARAFDRGTEAFF
>few|TRBV15|TRBD2
CATSRDSGRGETQYF
>few|TRBV6-6|TRBD1
CASSPSWTGTDEQYF
>few|TRBV7-9|TRBD1
CASSWGQGFISGANVLTF
>NA|TRBV20-1|NA
CSVQTVYGYTF
>NA|TRBV25-1|TRBD1
CASSEFRGQLDTQYF